The following is a T cell receptor (beta chain) sequence with its context. Using immunoSEQ multiplex PCR, the repertoire was profiled, and TCRdb retains in-frame clones only, with some absent. Found here are 70,000 to 80,000 clones, 81% of them singletons; the top ten hold 4.6%. This specimen comes from a study of OX40 agonist ivuxolimab in advanced cancers. Per germline, CDR1 SGDLS and CDR2 YYNGEE. This CDR3 is built from 15 residues. The J segment lost 5 bases and the V segment lost 3 bases, leaving 9 bases of the junction unmatched. The rearrangement uses TRBV9 and TRBJ2-5, with 8 bases aligning to TRBD2. The TCR originated in an adult with an advanced solid tumor such as melanoma, head and neck, liver or kidney cancer. Material: CD4+ or CD8+ T cells sorted from blood, obtained in a trial of the OX40 agonist ivuxolimab. For the CDR3, the DNA is TGTGCCAGCAGCGCAGAAGATAGCGGGATGGAGACCCAGTACTTC. This gives the protein CASSAEDSGMETQYF.